The rows below give T cell receptor beta chains drawn from one sample of a study of CD8+ T cells in alopecia areata. Clones were sequenced by immunoSEQ multiplex PCR, and TCRdb holds only the in-frame ones, with some missing. The sample includes more than 150,000 clones, roughly 46% of them seen just once. Source: CD8+ T cells sorted from blood, taken around week 53, from a patient treated with tofacitinib. The receptors come from a human donor with alopecia areata. Each CDR3 is given with its conserved first and last residue. The D gene is left open where the match is weak. Size tells how often a clone was seen (once, few, many) or the class of an expanded clone, and some rows leave it out.

D	V	J	size	DNA	CDR3
NA	TRBV2	TRBJ1-2	NA	TGTGCCAGCAGTGAAGGGCTGGGATCGGTCTATGGCTACACCTTC	CASSEGLGSVYGYTF
NA	TRBV5-5	TRBJ2-1	few	TGTGCCAGCAGCTTTCGGACAGCAAGCTCCTACAATGAGCAGTTCTTC	CASSFRTASSYNEQFF
NA	TRBV11-2	TRBJ1-1	NA	TGTGCCAGCAGAAGTGCGACTGAAGCTTTCTTT	CASRSATEAFF
NA	TRBV29-1	TRBJ2-7	NA	TGCAGCGCCCAGGGGGGATCTAACTACGAGCAGTACTTC	CSAQGGSNYEQYF
NA	TRBV7-8	TRBJ2-3	few	TGTGCCAGCAGCCTGGGCACAGATACGCAGTATTTT	CASSLGTDTQYF
NA	TRBV29-1	TRBJ2-6	NA	TGCAGCGCTCTCGGCGCCCACAAAAATTCTGGGGCCAACGTCCTGACTTTC	CSALGAHKNSGANVLTF
NA	TRBV6-1	TRBJ2-5	NA	TGTGCCAGCAGACTGGACTTAAAAGAGACCCAGTACTTC	CASRLDLKETQYF
NA	TRBV30	TRBJ2-1	few	TGTGCCTGGAGAGAGGGGGGCAGGTTGGTTCGTTCGTTCAATGAGCAGTTCTTC	CAWREGGRLVRSFNEQFF
NA	TRBV6-5	TRBJ1-2	once	TGTGCCAGCAGTTACTCGAACGGTGGCTACACCTTC	CASSYSNGGYTF
TRBD2	TRBV4-2	TRBJ2-5	medium-sized	TGTGCCAGCAGCCAAAAGACTAGCGGGGGGCCGGAGACCCAGTACTTC	CASSQKTSGGPETQYF
NA	TRBV19	TRBJ2-5	NA	TGTGCCAGTAGTATGGTAGGGTGGGAGACCCAGTACTTC	CASSMVGWETQYF
NA	TRBV13	TRBJ2-7	few	TGTGCCAGCAGCCCCGAAGGGCTCGGGAACGAGCAGTACTTC	CASSPEGLGNEQYF
NA	TRBV7-9	TRBJ1-5	NA	TGTGCCAGCAGCTCGGACAAGGCCGTCGGCCAGCCCCAGCATTTT	CASSSDKAVGQPQHF
NA	TRBV14	TRBJ2-3	NA	TGTGCCAGCAGCCAAGATCGTGGCAGAAGCACAGATACGCAGTATTTT	CASSQDRGRSTDTQYF
NA	TRBV5-4	TRBJ2-3	NA	TGTGCCAGCAGCTTGGGTCCAGGGGTGAGGGATACGCAGTATTTT	CASSLGPGVRDTQYF
NA	TRBV12-5	TRBJ1-2	NA	TGTGCTAGTGGTTTCTCCGATGGCTACACCTTC	CASGFSDGYTF
NA	TRBV29-1	TRBJ2-1	few	TGCAGCGTTGAAGTTCCGGATTCTAGCTCCTACAATGAGCAGTTCTTC	CSVEVPDSSSYNEQFF
NA	TRBV19	TRBJ1-5	NA	TGTGCCAGTAGTATCGCTTTCCGGGGCCAGGGCAATCAGCCCCAGCATTTT	CASSIAFRGQGNQPQHF
NA	TRBV2	TRBJ1-4	NA	TGTGCCAGCAGTGCAGGGATAGTCAGTGAAAAACTGTTTTTT	CASSAGIVSEKLFF
NA	TRBV30	TRBJ1-4	NA	TGTGCCTGGAGTAATCGGCAGAGCAGTGAAAAACTGTTTTTT	CAWSNRQSSEKLFF
NA	TRBV23-1	TRBJ1-5	few	TGCGCCAGCAGTCTCCAATTTATAGGACGGCCAAATCAGCCCCAGCATTTT	CASSLQFIGRPNQPQHF
NA	TRBV6-1	TRBJ1-1	few	TGTGCCAGCGAACAGGGTTGGCTCACTGAAGCTTTCTTT	CASEQGWLTEAFF
TRBD2	TRBV7-9	TRBJ2-1	few	TGTGCCAGCAGCGGACTAGCGGGCCTATACAATGAGCAGTTCTTC	CASSGLAGLYNEQFF
NA	TRBV7-6	TRBJ2-1	NA	TGTGCCAGCAGCTTAGAGGGCCGGGCGCTGTTCTTC	CASSLEGRALFF
NA	TRBV6-5	TRBJ1-3	NA	TGTGCCAGCAGTTACTACGGGGAGTACTCTGGAAACACCATATATTTT	CASSYYGEYSGNTIYF
NA	TRBV29-1	TRBJ1-2	few	TGCAGCGCCCCGGGACAAGGGACCGATGGCTACACCTTC	CSAPGQGTDGYTF
NA	TRBV29-1	TRBJ2-1	few	TGCAGCGTTGAAGGGGGGATCTCCTACAATGAGCAGTTCTTC	CSVEGGISYNEQFF
TRBD1	TRBV9	TRBJ1-6	NA	TGTGCCAGCAGCCCCGGGACAGGGCGTGGGTCACCCCTCCACTTT	CASSPGTGRGSPLHF
NA	TRBV9	TRBJ2-3	NA	TGTGCCAGCAGCGTCGGGACTGGGCGGGATACGCAGTATTTT	CASSVGTGRDTQYF
NA	TRBV9	TRBJ1-1	once	TGTGCCAGCAGCGTGGGAGGTAGCACTGAAGCTTTCTTT	CASSVGGSTEAFF
NA	TRBV5-4	TRBJ1-6	few	TGTGCCAGCAGTTGGGCCTTGGAGGTGACGGATAATTCACCCCTCCACTTT	CASSWALEVTDNSPLHF
NA	TRBV4-2	TRBJ2-3	NA	TGTGCCAGCAGCCAAGAGGAGATGTTGCGCACAGATACGCAGTATTTT	CASSQEEMLRTDTQYF
TRBD2	TRBV5-1	TRBJ2-5	NA	TGCGCCAGCAGAGACGGGGGACTAGTCCAAGAGACCCAGTACTTC	CASRDGGLVQETQYF
NA	TRBV4-2	TRBJ1-6	few	TGTGCCAGCAGCCAAGAAATGATGCCGGGGATGCATTCACCCCTCCACTTT	CASSQEMMPGMHSPLHF
NA	TRBV7-9	TRBJ1-1	few	TGTGCCAGCAGCTTAGCCGACAGTCCCAGAGAGGCTTTCTTT	CASSLADSPREAFF
NA	TRBV5-1	TRBJ2-1	NA	TGCGCCAGCAGGTTCGGACAGCCGATAAGCTCCTACAATGAGCAGTTCTTC	CASRFGQPISSYNEQFF
NA	TRBV7-9	TRBJ2-7	NA	TGTGCCAGCAGCTTAGAGTACGAGCAGTACTTC	CASSLEYEQYF
NA	TRBV13	TRBJ2-7	few	TGTGCCAGCAGCTTAGGGACGGACTACGAGCAGTACTTC	CASSLGTDYEQYF
NA	TRBV16	TRBJ1-3	few	TGTGCCAGCAGCCAACTTCAGGGGTACGCTGGAAACACCATATATTTT	CASSQLQGYAGNTIYF
NA	TRBV29-1	TRBJ1-5	NA	TGCAGCGTCGCCTGGGTGGGGGGCAATCAGCCCCAGCATTTT	CSVAWVGGNQPQHF
NA	TRBV7-2	TRBJ1-5	NA	TGTGCCAGCAGTATGGGGGCAGGGAATCAGCCCCAGCATTTT	CASSMGAGNQPQHF
TRBD1	TRBV7-8	TRBJ2-7	NA	TGTGCCAGCAGCTTAGTTAGGGGGCAATATTACGAGCAGTACTTC	CASSLVRGQYYEQYF
NA	TRBV5-1	TRBJ1-2	NA	TGCGCCAGCAGCTTCGGGGAGAACTATGGCTACACCTTC	CASSFGENYGYTF
NA	TRBV9	TRBJ2-3	NA	TGTGCCAGCAGCGATACAAGCACAGATACGCAGTATTTT	CASSDTSTDTQYF
TRBD1	TRBV13	TRBJ2-1	NA	TGTGCCAGCAGCTTAGGCGGGACAGGCTCGAATGAGCAGTTCTTC	CASSLGGTGSNEQFF
TRBD1	TRBV7-8	TRBJ1-2	NA	TGTGCCAGCAGCAGGGACAGGGGAAAAGATGGCTACACCTTC	CASSRDRGKDGYTF
NA	TRBV19	TRBJ1-6	NA	TGTGCCACCAAACCCCAGGCCGCTTATGATACACCCCTCCACTTT	CATKPQAAYDTPLHF
NA	TRBV25-1	TRBJ1-1	NA	TGTGCCAGCAGTGTGGGGGAAGGCACTGAAGCTTTCTTT	CASSVGEGTEAFF
NA	TRBV4-3	TRBJ2-2	NA	TGCGCCAGCAGCCAGGCTTTGGGGGGGGCCGCCGGGGAGCTGTTTTTT	CASSQALGGAAGELFF
TRBD2	TRBV30	TRBJ2-3	NA	TGTGCCTGGAGTGTAGGAGCGGGGGCCACAGATACGCAGTATTTT	CAWSVGAGATDTQYF
NA	TRBV27	TRBJ1-6	few	TGTGCCAGCACCTCCCTAGGTGTTGAGTCACCCCTCCACTTT	CASTSLGVESPLHF
TRBD1	TRBV25-1	TRBJ2-2	few	TGTGCCAGCAGTGAACAGGGGGCCGGGGAGCTGTTTTTT	CASSEQGAGELFF
NA	TRBV6-1	TRBJ2-1	once	TGTGCCAGCAGTGAAGACTGGGAGTCGTTCTTC	CASSEDWESFF